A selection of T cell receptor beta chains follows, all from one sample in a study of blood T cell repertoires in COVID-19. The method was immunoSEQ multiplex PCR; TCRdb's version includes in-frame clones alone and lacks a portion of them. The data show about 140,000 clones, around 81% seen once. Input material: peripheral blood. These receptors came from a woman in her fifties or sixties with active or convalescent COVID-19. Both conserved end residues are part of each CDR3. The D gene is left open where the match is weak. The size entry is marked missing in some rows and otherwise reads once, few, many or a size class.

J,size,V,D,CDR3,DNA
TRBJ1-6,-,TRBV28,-,CASTLSGGNSPLHF,TGTGCCAGCACCCTATCCGGGGGGAATTCACCCCTCCACTTT
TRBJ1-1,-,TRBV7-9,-,CASSLGGLEAFF,TGTGCCAGCAGCTTAGGAGGGCTGGAGGCTTTCTTT
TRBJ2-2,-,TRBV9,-,CASSSIGGTGELFF,TGTGCCAGCAGCAGTATAGGGGGCACCGGGGAGCTGTTTTTT
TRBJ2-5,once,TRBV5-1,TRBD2,CASSPLSGGAGETQYF,TGCGCCAGCAGCCCCCTTAGCGGGGGGGCCGGTGAGACCCAGTACTTC
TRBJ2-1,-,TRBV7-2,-,CASSPETSRQRFF,TGTGCCAGCAGCCCAGAGACTAGTCGGCAGCGGTTCTTC
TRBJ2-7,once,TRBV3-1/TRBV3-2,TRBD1,CASSQAGTGPGREQYF,TGTGCCAGCAGCCAAGCGGGGACAGGGCCCGGGCGTGAGCAGTACTTC
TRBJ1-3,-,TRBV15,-,CATSAETAPGGNTIYF,TGTGCCACCAGCGCCGAAACTGCCCCGGGTGGAAACACCATATATTTT
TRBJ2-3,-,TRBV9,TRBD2,CASSVGLAGETDTQYF,TGTGCCAGCAGCGTAGGACTAGCGGGAGAAACAGATACGCAGTATTTT
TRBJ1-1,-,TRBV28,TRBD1,CASLLPGQGAAFF,TGTGCCAGTTTACTCCCGGGACAGGGGGCGGCTTTCTTT
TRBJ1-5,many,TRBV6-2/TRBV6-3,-,CASSSPQVGEQPQHF,TGTGCCAGCAGTTCCCCACAAGTTGGGGAGCAGCCCCAGCATTTT
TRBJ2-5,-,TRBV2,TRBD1,CASSRGQGKQETQYF,TGTGCCAGCAGCCGAGGACAGGGAAAACAAGAGACCCAGTACTTC
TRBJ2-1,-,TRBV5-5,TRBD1,CASSWRTGAYNEQFF,TGTGCCAGCAGCTGGAGGACAGGGGCCTACAATGAGCAGTTCTTC
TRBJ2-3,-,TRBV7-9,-,CASSLGGEADTQYF,TGTGCCAGCAGCTTAGGAGGAGAGGCAGATACGCAGTATTTT
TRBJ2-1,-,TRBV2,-,CASSPRRDYNEQFF,TGTGCCAGCAGTCCGAGGCGGGATTACAATGAGCAGTTCTTC
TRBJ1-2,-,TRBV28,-,CASSLGQGNYGYTF,TGTGCCAGCAGTTTGGGGCAGGGGAACTATGGCTACACCTTC
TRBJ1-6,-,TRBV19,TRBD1,CASREGQNNSPLHF,TGTGCCAGCCGAGAGGGACAGAATAATTCACCCCTCCACTTT
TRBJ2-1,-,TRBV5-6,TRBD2,CASSKIAGAYNEQFF,TGTGCCAGCAGCAAAATAGCGGGTGCCTACAATGAGCAGTTCTTC
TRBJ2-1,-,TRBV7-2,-,CASSLLSSGEQFF,TGTGCCAGCAGCTTACTTAGCTCCGGGGAGCAGTTCTTC
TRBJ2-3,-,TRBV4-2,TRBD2,CASSLIGGRSSDTQYF,TGTGCCAGCAGCCTAATTGGCGGGAGATCATCCGATACGCAGTATTTT
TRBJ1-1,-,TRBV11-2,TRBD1,CASSLRGQGGNTEAFF,TGTGCCAGCAGCCTTAGGGGACAGGGAGGCAACACTGAAGCTTTCTTT
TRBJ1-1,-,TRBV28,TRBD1,CASRLRDRAWRTEAFF,TGTGCCAGCAGACTCCGGGACAGGGCCTGGAGGACTGAAGCTTTCTTT
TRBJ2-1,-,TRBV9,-,CASSVLAETYNEQFF,TGTGCCAGCAGCGTCCTAGCCGAAACCTACAATGAGCAGTTCTTC
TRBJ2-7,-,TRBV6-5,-,CASRLDSGATEQYF,TGTGCCAGCAGGCTGGACAGTGGGGCCACCGAGCAGTACTTC
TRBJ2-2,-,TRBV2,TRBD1,CASRDREAFTGELFF,TGTGCCAGCAGGGACAGGGAGGCGTTCACCGGGGAGCTGTTTTTT
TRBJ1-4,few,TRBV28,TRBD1,CASSSHGTGEKLFF,TGTGCCAGCAGTTCCCATGGGACAGGTGAAAAACTGTTTTTT
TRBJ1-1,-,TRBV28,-,CASNKGPNTEAFF,TGTGCCAGCAATAAGGGGCCTAACACTGAAGCTTTCTTT
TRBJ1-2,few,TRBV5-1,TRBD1,CASSASGQESTGYTF,TGCGCCAGCAGCGCCTCGGGACAGGAATCAACTGGCTACACCTTC
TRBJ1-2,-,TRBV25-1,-,CASSEYRSYTF,TGTGCCAGCAGTGAATATAGAAGCTACACCTTC
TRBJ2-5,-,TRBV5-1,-,CASSRVVPQETQYF,TGCGCCAGCAGTCGAGTGGTACCCCAAGAGACCCAGTACTTC
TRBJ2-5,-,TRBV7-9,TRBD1,CASSLEGTAQETQYF,TGTGCCAGCAGCTTAGAAGGGACAGCCCAAGAGACCCAGTACTTC
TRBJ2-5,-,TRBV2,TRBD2,CASSERSGVQETQYF,TGTGCCAGCAGTGAAAGGAGCGGGGTCCAAGAGACCCAGTACTTC
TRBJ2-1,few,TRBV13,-,CASSSLLSAGPSYNEQFF,TGTGCCAGCAGCTCCCTCTTAAGCGCGGGGCCGTCCTACAATGAGCAGTTCTTC
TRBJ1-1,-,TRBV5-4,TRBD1,CASSLSGGVSTEAFF,TGTGCCAGCAGCTTGTCAGGGGGCGTGAGCACTGAAGCTTTCTTT
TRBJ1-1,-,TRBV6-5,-,CASSYGEAGEAFF,TGTGCCAGCAGTTACGGTGAGGCTGGTGAAGCTTTCTTT
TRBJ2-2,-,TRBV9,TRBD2,CASSPQSGGDTGELFF,TGTGCCAGCAGCCCCCAGTCTGGGGGGGACACCGGGGAGCTGTTTTTT
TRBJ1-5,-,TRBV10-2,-,CASSSLDSRNQPQHF,TGCGCCAGCAGTTCCTTGGACAGCCGGAATCAGCCCCAGCATTTT
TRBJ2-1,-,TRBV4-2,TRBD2,CASSQGWEGGSYNEQFF,TGTGCCAGCAGCCAAGGGTGGGAGGGAGGTTCCTACAATGAGCAGTTCTTC
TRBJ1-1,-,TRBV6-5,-,CASSPRDNPSTEAFF,TGTGCCAGCAGTCCCCGGGACAACCCGAGCACTGAAGCTTTCTTT
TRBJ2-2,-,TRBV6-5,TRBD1,CASEETGGSLGELFF,TGTGCCAGCGAAGAAACAGGGGGAAGTTTAGGGGAGCTGTTTTTT
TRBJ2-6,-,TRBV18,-,CASSPGQAGANVLTF,TGTGCCAGCTCACCTGGGCAGGCTGGGGCCAACGTCCTGACTTTC
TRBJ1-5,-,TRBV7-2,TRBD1,CASSKRAGQDYQPQHF,TGTGCCAGCAGCAAACGAGCTGGACAGGACTATCAGCCCCAGCATTTT
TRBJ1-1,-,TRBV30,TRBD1,CAWSARQGIAFF,TGTGCCTGGAGTGCCCGACAGGGGATTGCTTTCTTT
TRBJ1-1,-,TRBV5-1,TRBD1,CASRIQGENTEAFF,TGCGCCAGCAGAATACAGGGGGAGAACACTGAAGCTTTCTTT
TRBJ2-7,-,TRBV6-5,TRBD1,CASIKGAEQYF,TGTGCCAGCATTAAGGGGGCCGAGCAGTACTTC
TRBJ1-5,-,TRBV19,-,CASSMVAQQRGQPQHF,TGTGCCAGTAGTATGGTCGCCCAACAAAGGGGTCAGCCCCAGCATTTT
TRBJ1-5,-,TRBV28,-,CASTSRVHQPQHF,TGTGCCAGCACCTCGCGGGTCCATCAGCCCCAGCATTTT
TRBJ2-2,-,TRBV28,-,CASSLTLIAGELFF,TGTGCCAGCAGTTTAACTCTCATCGCCGGGGAGCTGTTTTTT
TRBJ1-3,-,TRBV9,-,CASSPRGNTIYF,TGTGCCAGCAGCCCCCGTGGAAACACCATATATTTT
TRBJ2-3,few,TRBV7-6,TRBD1,CASSFGTGFSDTQYF,TGTGCCAGCAGCTTTGGGACAGGGTTCTCAGATACGCAGTATTTT
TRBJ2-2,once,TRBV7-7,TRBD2,CASSKGLAANTGELFF,TGTGCTAGCAGCAAGGGGCTAGCGGCGAACACCGGGGAGCTGTTTTTT
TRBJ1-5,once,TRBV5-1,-,CASSLEGINQPQHF,TGCGCCAGCAGCTTGGAGGGGATTAATCAGCCCCAGCATTTT
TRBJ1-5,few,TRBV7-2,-,CASSSIGGQPQHF,TGTGCCAGCAGCTCGATCGGGGGACAGCCCCAGCATTTT
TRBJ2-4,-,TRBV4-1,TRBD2,CASSQGLAGGRAKNIQYF,TGCGCCAGCAGCCAAGGACTAGCGGGGGGCCGAGCCAAAAACATTCAGTACTTC
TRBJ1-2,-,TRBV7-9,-,CASSFHETSGGYTF,TGTGCCAGCAGCTTCCACGAAACCTCGGGAGGCTACACCTTC